This T cell receptor (beta chain) stems from a study of OX40 agonist ivuxolimab in advanced cancers. General study points: Among the lowest peripheral clonal expansion occurred in 0.1-3.0 mg/kg partial responders.

Autoimmune disease history or systemic immunosuppression meant exclusion. A word on this clone: What it recognizes is unknown.

Profiling relied on immunoSEQ multiplex PCR, and the TCRdb table lists in-frame clones only, not all of them. The sample has over 70,000 clones; more than 75% are singletons. This CDR3 is built from 14 residues. Germline CDR1 SGHTA, CDR2 FQGNSA. V was pared by 5 bases and J by 8 bases, with 15 bases between. This rearrangement joins TRBV7-2 to TRBJ1-4; D call uncertain. The sequence came from an adult with an advanced solid tumor such as melanoma, head and neck, liver or kidney cancer. The specimen comprised CD4+ or CD8+ T cells sorted from blood, sampled in a trial of the OX40 agonist ivuxolimab. CDR3 residues: CASSPQSAEEKLFF. CDR3 coding DNA: TGTGCCAGCAGCCCCCAGAGTGCAGAGGAAAAACTGTTTTTT.